One TCR beta chain is described in this entry. The sample comes from a study of cytomegalovirus exposure and HLA in healthy donors. The PCR contained 60 Vbeta and 13 Jbeta primers. The data were produced by immunoSEQ multiplex PCR, yet TCRdb's version contains in-frame clones alone and is incomplete. Seen here are some 120,000 clones, 75% to 90% observed once, and the top ten hold roughly 20%. The CDR3 length is 14 residues. CDR1 MNHNY and CDR2 SVGAGI come from the germline V gene (reference sequence). With V trimmed by 5 bases and J by 7 bases, 7 bases remained unmatched. The specimen sequenced was PBMCs. The clonotype was recovered from a man aged 18 to 29 in good health and CMV-seropositive. The chain couples TRBV6-6 to TRBJ1-2; 10 bases map to TRBD1. CDR3: CASSRQGAGAGYTF. In DNA, the CDR3 is TGTGCCAGCAGTCGACAGGGGGCAGGAGCTGGCTACACCTTC.